This is a list of T cell receptor beta chains from one sample in a study of T cells in localized non-small cell lung cancer. Measured with immunoSEQ multiplex PCR; TCRdb has only the in-frame clones, and not every one. The sample shows 20,000 to 25,000 clones, roughly 90% of them seen only once. The sequences come from peripheral blood, collected before any cancer treatment. The receptor source for this set is a male donor older than 55 with stage I squamous cell lung carcinoma. Each CDR3 is given with its conserved first and last residue. D genes are given only for firm matches. Rows may omit the clone size; those that give it use once, few, many or a size class.

TRBV7-2	.	14	.	TRBJ1-5	CASSLELSNQPQHF	TGTGCCAGCAGCTTAGAACTTAGCAATCAGCCCCAGCATTTT
TRBV19	.	15	TRBD1	TRBJ1-5	CASSRGTGGEEPQHF	TGTGCCAGTAGTAGAGGGACAGGGGGCGAGGAGCCCCAGCATTTT
TRBV6-6	.	15	TRBD1	TRBJ1-5	CASDWDRGSNQPQHF	TGTGCCAGCGATTGGGACAGGGGAAGTAATCAGCCCCAGCATTTT
TRBV10-3	.	15	.	TRBJ2-1	CAISVSGAGNNEQFF	TGTGCCATCAGTGTAAGTGGGGCGGGGAACAATGAGCAGTTCTTC
TRBV4-3	.	19	TRBD2	TRBJ2-1	CASSHTLAGTSGRNNEQFF	TGCGCCAGCAGCCATACGTTGGCCGGGACTAGCGGGAGGAACAATGAGCAGTTCTTC
TRBV7-3	.	15	.	TRBJ2-3	CASSLTGGHRDTQYF	TGTGCCAGCAGCTTAACGGGGGGGCATAGGGATACGCAGTATTTT
TRBV6-6	.	12	.	TRBJ2-1	CASRGGNNEQFF	TGTGCCAGTAGAGGGGGGAACAATGAGCAGTTCTTC
TRBV6-6	.	14	TRBD1	TRBJ2-1	CASTRTGRNNEQFF	TGTGCCAGCACCCGGACAGGGAGGAACAATGAGCAGTTCTTC
TRBV7-2	.	15	.	TRBJ1-1	CASSRDAGLNTEAFF	TGTGCCAGCAGCCGAGACGCAGGATTGAACACTGAAGCTTTCTTT
TRBV7-6	.	13	TRBD1	TRBJ2-5	CASRTGIQETQYF	TGTGCCAGCCGGACAGGGATCCAAGAGACCCAGTACTTC
TRBV29-1	few	14	TRBD1	TRBJ1-2	CSVATYGTGYGYTF	TGCAGCGTTGCAACTTACGGGACAGGGTATGGCTACACCTTC
TRBV9	.	17	TRBD1	TRBJ1-5	CASRDRGPSKGNQPQHF	TGTGCCAGCAGGGACAGGGGGCCTTCGAAGGGCAATCAGCCCCAGCATTTT
TRBV13	once	18	.	TRBJ1-1	CASSLLGAPVGQPEEAFF	TGTGCCAGCAGCTTATTGGGGGCACCCGTCGGACAGCCAGAAGAAGCTTTCTTT
TRBV7-3	.	14	.	TRBJ2-1	CASSLGSSYNEQFF	TGTGCCAGCAGCTTGGGAAGCTCTTACAATGAGCAGTTCTTC
TRBV6-1	.	15	TRBD2	TRBJ2-3	CASTSTSGRTDTQYF	TGTGCCAGCACCTCGACTAGCGGGAGGACAGATACGCAGTATTTT
TRBV4-2	.	13	.	TRBJ1-2	CASSQVAGDGYTF	TGTGCCAGCAGCCAAGTGGCAGGGGATGGCTACACCTTC
TRBV21-1	.	13	.	TRBJ2-7	CASSPLRGCEQYF	TGTGCCAGCAGCCCTCTCAGGGGGTGCGAGCAGTACTTC
TRBV5-3	.	14	.	TRBJ1-2	CARSRPDPFYGYTF	TGTGCCAGAAGCCGCCCGGACCCGTTCTATGGCTACACCTTC
TRBV5-4	once	15	TRBD1	TRBJ2-3	CASSSGTGGTDTQYF	TGTGCCAGCAGCTCCGGGACAGGAGGCACAGATACGCAGTATTTT
TRBV12-5	.	15	.	TRBJ1-5	CASGSIRDRRQPQHF	TGTGCTAGTGGTTCGATCAGGGATCGACGGCAGCCCCAGCATTTT
TRBV30	.	15	.	TRBJ2-5	CAWSVAWGRRETQYF	TGTGCCTGGAGTGTAGCCTGGGGCCGGAGAGAGACCCAGTACTTC
TRBV5-1	.	15	TRBD1	TRBJ1-3	CASTSGTGFGNTIYF	TGCGCCAGCACCTCCGGGACAGGGTTTGGAAACACCATATATTTT
TRBV19	.	14	.	TRBJ1-5	CASTSGGGSQPQHF	TGTGCCAGTACCTCCGGGGGGGGAAGTCAGCCCCAGCATTTT
TRBV5-4	.	14	.	TRBJ2-4	CASSWGSSLNIQYF	TGTGCCAGCAGCTGGGGATCCTCTCTAAACATTCAGTACTTC
TRBV5-1	.	14	.	TRBJ1-3	CASSLEPSGNTIYF	TGCGCCAGCAGCTTGGAACCCTCTGGAAACACCATATATTTT
TRBV28	.	15	TRBD2	TRBJ2-7	CASSLLAGGPGEQYF	TGTGCCAGCAGTTTATTAGCGGGAGGGCCGGGAGAGCAGTACTTC
TRBV4-1	.	14	.	TRBJ1-1	CASSLRRGNTEAFF	TGCGCCAGCAGCCTAAGAAGGGGGAACACTGAAGCTTTCTTT
TRBV30	.	15	.	TRBJ2-5	CAWSLFVGVQETQYF	TGTGCCTGGTCGTTGTTTGTGGGGGTCCAAGAGACCCAGTACTTC
TRBV9	.	15	TRBD2	TRBJ2-3	CASSGLAGVSGTQYF	TGTGCCAGCAGCGGACTAGCGGGGGTTTCGGGTACGCAGTATTTT
TRBV27	.	14	.	TRBJ2-1	CASRRDLPYNEQFF	TGTGCCAGCAGGCGGGACCTCCCTTACAATGAGCAGTTCTTC
TRBV29-1	.	13	.	TRBJ1-1	CSVRGGSDTEAFF	TGCAGCGTAAGAGGAGGCTCGGACACTGAAGCTTTCTTT